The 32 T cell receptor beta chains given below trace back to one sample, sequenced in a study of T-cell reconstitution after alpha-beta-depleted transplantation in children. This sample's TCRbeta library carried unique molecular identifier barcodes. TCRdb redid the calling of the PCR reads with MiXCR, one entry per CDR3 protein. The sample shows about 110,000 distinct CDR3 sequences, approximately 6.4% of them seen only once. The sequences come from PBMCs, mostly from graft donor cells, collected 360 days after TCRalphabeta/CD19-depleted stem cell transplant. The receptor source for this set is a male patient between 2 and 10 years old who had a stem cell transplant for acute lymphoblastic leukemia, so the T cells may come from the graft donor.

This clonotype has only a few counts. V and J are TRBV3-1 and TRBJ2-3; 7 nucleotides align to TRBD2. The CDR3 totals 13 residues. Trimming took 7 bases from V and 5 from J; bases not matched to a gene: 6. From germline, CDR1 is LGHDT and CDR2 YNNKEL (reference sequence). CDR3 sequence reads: CASTAGGLDTQYF. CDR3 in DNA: TGTGCCAGCACTGCCGGGGGGTTAGATACGCAGTATTTT.

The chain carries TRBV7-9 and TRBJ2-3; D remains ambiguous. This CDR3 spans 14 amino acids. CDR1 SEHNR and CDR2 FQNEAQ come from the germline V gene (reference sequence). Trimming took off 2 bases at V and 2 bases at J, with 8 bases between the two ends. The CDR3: CASSLSLVTDTQYF. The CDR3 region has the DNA TGTGCCAGCAGCTTAAGTCTTGTCACAGATACGCAGTATTTT.

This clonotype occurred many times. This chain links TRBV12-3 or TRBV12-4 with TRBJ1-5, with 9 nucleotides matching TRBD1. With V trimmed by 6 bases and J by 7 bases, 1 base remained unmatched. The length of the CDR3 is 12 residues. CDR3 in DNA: TGTGCCAGCAGGACAGGGGGACAGCCCCAGCATTTT. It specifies CASRTGGQPQHF.

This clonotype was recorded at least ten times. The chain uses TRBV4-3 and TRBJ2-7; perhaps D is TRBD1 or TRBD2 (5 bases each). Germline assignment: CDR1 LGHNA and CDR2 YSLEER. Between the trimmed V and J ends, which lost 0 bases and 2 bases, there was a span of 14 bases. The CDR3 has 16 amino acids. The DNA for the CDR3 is TGCGCCAGCAGCCAAGATATGAGGGGCCTCCCCTACGAGCAGTACTTC. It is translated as CASSQDMRGLPYEQYF.

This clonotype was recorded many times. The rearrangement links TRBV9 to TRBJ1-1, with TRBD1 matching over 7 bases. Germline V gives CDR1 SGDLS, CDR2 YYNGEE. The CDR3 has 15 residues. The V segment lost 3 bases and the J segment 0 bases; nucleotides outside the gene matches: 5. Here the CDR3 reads CASSALRGLNTEAFF. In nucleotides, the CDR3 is TGTGCCAGCAGCGCTCTCAGGGGGTTGAACACTGAAGCTTTCTTT.

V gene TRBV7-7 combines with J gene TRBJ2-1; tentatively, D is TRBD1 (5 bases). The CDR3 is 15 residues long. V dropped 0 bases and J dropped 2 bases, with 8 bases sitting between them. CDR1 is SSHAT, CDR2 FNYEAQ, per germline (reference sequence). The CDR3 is CASSLADSPYNEQFF. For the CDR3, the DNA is TGTGCCAGCAGCTTAGCCGACAGCCCCTACAATGAGCAGTTCTTC.

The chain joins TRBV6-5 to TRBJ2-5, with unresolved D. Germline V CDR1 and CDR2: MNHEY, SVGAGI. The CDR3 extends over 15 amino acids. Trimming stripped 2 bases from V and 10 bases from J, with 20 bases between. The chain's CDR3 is CASSYLPPEAMGQYF. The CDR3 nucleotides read TGTGCCAGCAGTTACCTTCCCCCCGAAGCAATGGGCCAGTACTTC.

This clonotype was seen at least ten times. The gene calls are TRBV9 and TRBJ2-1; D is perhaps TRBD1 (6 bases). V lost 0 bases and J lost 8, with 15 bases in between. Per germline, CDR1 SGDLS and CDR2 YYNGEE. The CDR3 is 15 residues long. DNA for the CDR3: TGTGCCAGCAGCGTAGAGAGACAGGTACTGGATGAGCAGTTCTTC. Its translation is CASSVERQVLDEQFF.

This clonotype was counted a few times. The CDR3 is CASSSTDSNQPQHF. As DNA, the CDR3 is TGTGCCAGCAGCTCGACGGATAGCAATCAGCCCCAGCATTTT. The chain has TRBV7-9 and TRBJ1-5, with D uncertain. The CDR3 extends over 14 amino acids. CDR1 and CDR2 from the germline V gene are SEHNR and FQNEAQ (reference sequence). The ends were cut back, 4 bases at V and 0 bases at J, with 7 bases in the middle.

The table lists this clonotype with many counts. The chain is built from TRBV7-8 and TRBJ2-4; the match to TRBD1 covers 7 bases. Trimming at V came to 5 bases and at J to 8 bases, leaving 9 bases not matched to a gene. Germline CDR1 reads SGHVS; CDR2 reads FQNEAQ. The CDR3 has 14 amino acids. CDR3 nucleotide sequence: TGTGCCAGCAGCCACCGGGACAGCGGACACATTCAGTACTTC. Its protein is CASSHRDSGHIQYF.

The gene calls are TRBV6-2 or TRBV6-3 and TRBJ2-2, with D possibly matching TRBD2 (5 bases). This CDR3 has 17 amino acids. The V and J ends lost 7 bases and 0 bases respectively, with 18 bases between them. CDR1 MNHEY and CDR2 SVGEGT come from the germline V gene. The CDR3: CASTLSNSGPNTGELFF. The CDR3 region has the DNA TGTGCCAGCACCTTGAGCAACAGCGGTCCGAACACCGGGGAGCTGTTTTTT.

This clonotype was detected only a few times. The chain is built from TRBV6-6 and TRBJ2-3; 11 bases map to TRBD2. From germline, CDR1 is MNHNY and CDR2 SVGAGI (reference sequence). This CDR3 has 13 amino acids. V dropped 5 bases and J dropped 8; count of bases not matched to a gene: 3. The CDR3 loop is CASSPLAGGTQYF. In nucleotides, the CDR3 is TGTGCCAGCAGTCCCCTAGCGGGAGGTACGCAGTATTTT.

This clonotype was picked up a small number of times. The CDR3 is CASSQRVDTQYF. CDR3 DNA: TGTGCCAGCAGCCAAAGAGTTGACACGCAGTATTTT. The chain uses TRBV11-2 and TRBJ2-3; D uncertain. V was pared by 5 bases and J by 9 bases, with 12 bases between. The germline V gene encodes CDR1 SGHAT and CDR2 FQNNGV. The CDR3 is made up of 12 amino acids.

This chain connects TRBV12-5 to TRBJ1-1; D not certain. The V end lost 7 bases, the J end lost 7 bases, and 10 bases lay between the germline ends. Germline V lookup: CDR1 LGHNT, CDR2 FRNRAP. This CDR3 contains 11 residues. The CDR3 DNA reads TGTGCTAGTGAAAAGGGTGGTGAAGCTTTCTTT. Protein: CASEKGGEAFF. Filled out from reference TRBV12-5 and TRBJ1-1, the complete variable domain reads DARVTQTPRHKVTEMGQEVTMRCQPILGHNTVFWYRQTMMQGLELLAYFRNRAPLDDSGMPKDRFSAEMPDATLATLKIQPSEPRDSAVYFCASEKGGEAFFGQGTRLTVV.

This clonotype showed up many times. As DNA, the CDR3 is TGTGCCAGCAGCGTATATGGGGGAGTTACTGAAGCTTTCTTT. Translating gives CASSVYGGVTEAFF. This chain links TRBV9 with TRBJ1-1; the D gene is possibly TRBD1 (5 bases). The CDR3 spans 14 residues. Between the trimmed V and J ends, which lost 1 base and 5 bases, there was a span of 12 bases. Germline V gives CDR1 SGDLS, CDR2 YYNGEE.

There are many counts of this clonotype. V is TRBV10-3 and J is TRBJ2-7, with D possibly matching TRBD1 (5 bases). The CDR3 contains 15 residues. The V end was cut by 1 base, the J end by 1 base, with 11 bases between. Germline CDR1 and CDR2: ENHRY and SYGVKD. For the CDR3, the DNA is TGTGCCATCAGTGAGTTGACAGTAATGTCCTACGAGCAGTACTTC. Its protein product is CAISELTVMSYEQYF.

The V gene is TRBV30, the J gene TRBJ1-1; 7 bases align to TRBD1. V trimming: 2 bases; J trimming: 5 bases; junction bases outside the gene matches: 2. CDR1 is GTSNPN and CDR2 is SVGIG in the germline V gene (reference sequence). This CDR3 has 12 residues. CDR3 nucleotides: TGTGCCTGGAGTCAGGGGGGGACTGAAGCTTTCTTT. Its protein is CAWSQGGTEAFF.

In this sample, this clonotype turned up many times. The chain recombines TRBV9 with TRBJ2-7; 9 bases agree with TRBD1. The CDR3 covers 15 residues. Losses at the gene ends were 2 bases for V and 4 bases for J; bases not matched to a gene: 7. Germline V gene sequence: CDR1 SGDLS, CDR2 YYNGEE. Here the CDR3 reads CASSVGGDRVYEQYF. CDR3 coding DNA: TGTGCCAGCAGCGTTGGGGGGGACAGGGTTTACGAGCAGTACTTC.

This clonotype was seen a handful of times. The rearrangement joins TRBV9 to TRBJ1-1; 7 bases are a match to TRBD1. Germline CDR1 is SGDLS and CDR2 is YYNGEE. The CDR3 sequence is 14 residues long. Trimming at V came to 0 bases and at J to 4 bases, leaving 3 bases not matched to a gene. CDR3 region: CASSVEAGGTEAFF. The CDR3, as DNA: TGTGCCAGCAGCGTAGAGGCAGGGGGCACTGAAGCTTTCTTT.

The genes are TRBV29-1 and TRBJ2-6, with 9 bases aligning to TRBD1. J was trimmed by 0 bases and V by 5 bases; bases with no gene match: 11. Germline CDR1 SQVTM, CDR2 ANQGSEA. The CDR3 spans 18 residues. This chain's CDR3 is CSVLGGTGTPSGANVLTF. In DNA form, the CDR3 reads TGCAGCGTTTTAGGGGGGACAGGGACCCCCTCTGGGGCCAACGTCCTGACTTTC.

CDR3 in DNA: TGTGCCAGCAGTTCGGGACAGGGAGGTCGCGAGCAGTACTTC. Its translation: CASSSGQGGREQYF. The chain combines TRBV6-5 with TRBJ2-7, with TRBD1 matching 9 bases. The trim removed 4 bases at V and 6 bases at J, leaving 7 bases unmatched. The V gene's germline CDR1 is MNHEY and CDR2 SVGAGI. CDR3 length: 14 residues.

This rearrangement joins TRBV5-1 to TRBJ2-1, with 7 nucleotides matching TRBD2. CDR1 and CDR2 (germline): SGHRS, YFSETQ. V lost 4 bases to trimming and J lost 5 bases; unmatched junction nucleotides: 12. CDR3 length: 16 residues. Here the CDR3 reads CASSTMRLATDNEQFF. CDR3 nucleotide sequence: TGCGCCAGCAGCACCATGAGACTAGCCACCGACAATGAGCAGTTCTTC.

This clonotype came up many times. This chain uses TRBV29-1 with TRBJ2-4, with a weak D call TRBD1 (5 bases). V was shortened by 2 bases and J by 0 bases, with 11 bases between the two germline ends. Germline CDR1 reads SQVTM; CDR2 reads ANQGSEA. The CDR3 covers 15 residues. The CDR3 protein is CSVENQGVAKNIQYF. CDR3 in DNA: TGCAGCGTTGAAAACCAGGGCGTAGCCAAAAACATTCAGTACTTC. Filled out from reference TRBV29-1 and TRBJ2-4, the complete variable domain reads SAVISQKPSRDICQRGTSLTIQCQVDSQVTMMFWYRQQPGQSLTLIATANQGSEATYESGFVIDKFPISRPNLTFSTLTVSNMSPEDSSIYLCSVENQGVAKNIQYFGAGTRLSVL.

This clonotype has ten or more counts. CDR3 DNA sequence: TGTGCCAGCAGCACTACTAGCGGACTAGCCAAAAACATTCAGTACTTC. It specifies CASSTTSGLAKNIQYF. V gene TRBV7-9 combines with J gene TRBJ2-4; 8 bases match TRBD2. The ends lost 5 bases at V and 0 bases at J; junction bases unmatched: 6. The CDR3 spans 16 residues. Per germline, CDR1 SEHNR and CDR2 FQNEAQ (reference sequence).

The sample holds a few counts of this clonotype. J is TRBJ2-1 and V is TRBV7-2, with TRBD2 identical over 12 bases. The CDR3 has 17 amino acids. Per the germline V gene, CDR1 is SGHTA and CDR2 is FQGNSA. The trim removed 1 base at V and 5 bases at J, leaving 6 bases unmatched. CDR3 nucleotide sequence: TGTGCCAGCAGCTTAGTCCGAGGACTAGCGGGAAACAATGAGCAGTTCTTC. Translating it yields CASSLVRGLAGNNEQFF.

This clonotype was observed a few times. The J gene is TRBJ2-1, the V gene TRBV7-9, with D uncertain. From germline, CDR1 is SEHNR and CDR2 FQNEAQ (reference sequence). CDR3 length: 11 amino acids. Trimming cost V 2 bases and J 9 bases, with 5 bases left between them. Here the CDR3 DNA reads TGTGCCAGCAGCTTACTTCCTGAGCAGTTCTTC. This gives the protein CASSLLPEQFF.

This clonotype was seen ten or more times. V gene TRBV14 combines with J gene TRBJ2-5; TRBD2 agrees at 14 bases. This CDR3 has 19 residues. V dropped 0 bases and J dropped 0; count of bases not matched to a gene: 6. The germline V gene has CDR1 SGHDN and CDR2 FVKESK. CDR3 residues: CASSQERTSGRSYQETQYF. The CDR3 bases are TGTGCCAGCAGCCAAGAGAGGACTAGCGGGAGGTCGTACCAAGAGACCCAGTACTTC.

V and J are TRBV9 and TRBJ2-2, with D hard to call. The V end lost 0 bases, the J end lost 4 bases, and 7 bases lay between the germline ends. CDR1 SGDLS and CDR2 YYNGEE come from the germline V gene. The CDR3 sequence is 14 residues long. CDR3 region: CASSVGGRTGELFF. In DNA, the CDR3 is TGTGCCAGCAGCGTAGGTGGTCGCACCGGGGAGCTGTTTTTT.

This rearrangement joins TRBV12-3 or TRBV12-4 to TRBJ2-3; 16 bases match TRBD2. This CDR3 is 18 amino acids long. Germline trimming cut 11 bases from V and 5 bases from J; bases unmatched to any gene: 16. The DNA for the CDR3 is TGTGCCTTCAGTTTAATGGGACTAGCGGGGGGGCCCGAAGATACGCAGTATTTT. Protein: CAFSLMGLAGGPEDTQYF.

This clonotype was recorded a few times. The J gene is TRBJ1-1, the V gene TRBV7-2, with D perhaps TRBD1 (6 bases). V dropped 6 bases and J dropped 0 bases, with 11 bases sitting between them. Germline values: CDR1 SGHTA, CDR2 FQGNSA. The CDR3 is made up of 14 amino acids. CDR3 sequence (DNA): TGTGCCAGCAGTAGCAGGGGCATGAACACTGAAGCTTTCTTT. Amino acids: CASSSRGMNTEAFF.

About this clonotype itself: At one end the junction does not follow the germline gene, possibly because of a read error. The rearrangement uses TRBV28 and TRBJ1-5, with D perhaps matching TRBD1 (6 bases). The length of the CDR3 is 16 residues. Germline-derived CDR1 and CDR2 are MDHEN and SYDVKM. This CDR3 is CASNLQGEYSNQPQHF. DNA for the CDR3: TGTGCCAGCAATTTACAGGGAGAATATAGCAATCAGCCCCAGCATTTT.

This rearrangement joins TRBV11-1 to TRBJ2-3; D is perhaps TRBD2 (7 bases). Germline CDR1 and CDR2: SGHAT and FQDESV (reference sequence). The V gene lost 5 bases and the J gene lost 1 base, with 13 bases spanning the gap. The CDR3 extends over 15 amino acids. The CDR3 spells CASSPRGAGTDTQYF. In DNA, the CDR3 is TGTGCCAGCAGCCCACGGGGGGCTGGCACAGATACGCAGTATTTT.